These 23 T cell receptor beta chains share one sample of origin, sequenced in a study of T-cell reconstitution after alpha-beta-depleted transplantation in children. This sample's TCRbeta library carried unique molecular identifier barcodes. TCRdb used MiXCR to reprocess the PCR reads, holding one entry per CDR3 protein. The profile shows a few hundred thousand distinct CDR3 sequences, more than 20% of them singletons. The sequences come from PBMCs, collected before TCRalphabeta/CD19-depleted stem cell transplant. The receptors were gathered from a boy under three years old with Wiskott-Aldrich syndrome, due to receive a stem cell transplant.

The chain is built from TRBV5-1 and TRBJ1-3; D unresolved. The CDR3 sequence is 15 residues long. With 2 bases removed from V and 0 bases from J, the gap between germline ends came to 9 bases. Germline assignment: CDR1 SGHRS and CDR2 YFSETQ. The CDR3 loop reads CASSFQPSSGNTIYF. The CDR3 DNA reads TGCGCCAGCAGCTTCCAGCCAAGCTCTGGAAACACCATATATTTT.

The V call is TRBV12-3 or TRBV12-4, the J call TRBJ1-6; a weak D match, TRBD1 (6 bases). V gave up 6 bases and J gave up 12 bases, with 15 bases separating them. The CDR3 totals 13 residues. The CDR3 DNA sequence: TGTGCCAGCAGCGGGGGGCTAGGTAAACCCCTCCACTTT. Translation: CASSGGLGKPLHF.

The gene calls are TRBV9 and TRBJ2-5; 8 nucleotides line up with TRBD2. Trimming removed 0 bases from V and 5 bases from J; junction bases left unmatched: 3. The germline V gene encodes CDR1 SGDLS and CDR2 YYNGEE. The CDR3 length is 14 residues. CDR3 residues: CASSVAGGPETQYF. CDR3 sequence (DNA): TGTGCCAGCAGCGTAGCGGGAGGGCCGGAGACCCAGTACTTC.

This clonotype appeared a few times. V usage is TRBV28 and J usage is TRBJ2-5; TRBD1 agrees at 10 bases. CDR1 is MDHEN and CDR2 is SYDVKM in the germline V gene. V lost 3 bases to trimming and J lost 0 bases; unmatched junction nucleotides: 7. This CDR3 comprises 17 residues. CDR3 sequence: CASSFPTGTGDQETQYF. The CDR3 nucleotides are TGTGCCAGCAGTTTTCCGACCGGGACAGGGGACCAAGAGACCCAGTACTTC.

V gene TRBV5-6 combines with J gene TRBJ1-4; the D gene is possibly TRBD1 (5 bases). Germline V gives CDR1 SGHDT, CDR2 YYEEEE. V dropped 4 bases and J dropped 8 bases, with 18 bases sitting between them. The CDR3 is 15 residues long. CDR3 DNA: TGTGCCAGCAGCGTTGCGGGGCTCCAGGGAGAAAAACTGTTTTTT. Residues: CASSVAGLQGEKLFF. Full variable domain (missing parts from reference TRBV5-6 and TRBJ1-4): DAGVTQSPTHLIKTRGQQVTLRCSPKSGHDTVSWYQQALGQGPQFIFQYYEEEERQRGNFPDRFSGHQFPNYSSELNVNALLLGDSALYLCASSVAGLQGEKLFFGSGTQLSVL.

This chain uses TRBV11-2 with TRBJ2-1; 10 bases match TRBD2. There are 17 residues in the CDR3. V shed 6 bases and J 5 bases; nucleotides not matched to a gene: 13. The germline V gene has CDR1 SGHAT and CDR2 FQNNGV. CDR3 protein: CASRKSRTSGTHNEQFF. Here the CDR3 DNA reads TGTGCCAGCAGGAAAAGCAGGACTAGCGGTACCCACAATGAGCAGTTCTTC.

The chain has TRBV4-1 and TRBJ2-1, with D possibly being TRBD2 (5 bases). CDR3 length equals 16 residues. V lost 2 bases, J lost 6 bases, and 17 bases lay in between. Germline loops: CDR1 MGHRA, CDR2 YSYEKL. The chain's CDR3 is CASSQNFGNLGNEQFF. CDR3 bases: TGCGCCAGCAGCCAAAATTTCGGGAATCTGGGCAATGAGCAGTTCTTC.

V is TRBV5-1 and J is TRBJ2-2, with 9 bases aligning to TRBD2. V lost 0 bases to trimming and J lost 5 bases; unmatched junction nucleotides: 2. CDR1 is SGHRS and CDR2 is YFSETQ in the germline V gene. The CDR3 covers 15 residues. The CDR3 sequence is CASSLGLAETGELFF. DNA of the CDR3: TGCGCCAGCAGCTTGGGACTAGCGGAAACCGGGGAGCTGTTTTTT.

This clonotype appeared a few times. V and J are TRBV5-1 and TRBJ2-5, with 7 bases lining up with TRBD2. The length of the CDR3 is 15 residues. Germline-derived CDR1 and CDR2 are SGHRS and YFSETQ. Unmatched junction bases numbered 8, after V lost 1 base and J lost 5 bases. CDR3 DNA sequence: TGCGCCAGCAGCTTGAGACTAGCTGTAATGGAGACCCAGTACTTC. Residues: CASSLRLAVMETQYF.

The chain carries TRBV10-3 and TRBJ2-2, with a possible D match to TRBD2 (5 bases). CDR3 size: 12 residues. The germline V gene encodes CDR1 ENHRY and CDR2 SYGVKD. Trimming removed 7 bases from V and 7 bases from J, with 10 bases in between. The CDR3 sequence is CAINGGIGELFF. The CDR3 DNA reads as TGTGCCATCAATGGAGGAATCGGGGAGCTGTTTTTT.

This clonotype was seen just once. The gene calls are TRBV24-1 and TRBJ2-3; no clear D gene. In germline, CDR1 is KGHDR, CDR2 SFDVKD. V was pared by 4 bases and J by 8 bases, with 15 bases between. The CDR3 extends over 14 amino acids. The CDR3 nucleotides read TGTGCCACCAGTGACCGATATGGACGGGCTACGCAGTATTTT. The encoded protein is CATSDRYGRATQYF.

The DNA of the CDR3 is TGTGCCAGCAGTGACCGGGTTGGTGAAGCTTTCTTT. Protein product: CASSDRVGEAFF. The chain couples TRBV25-1 to TRBJ1-1; D unresolved. Germline CDR1 and CDR2: MGHDK and SYGVNS. The CDR3 is 12 amino acids. V lost 3 bases and J 7 bases, leaving 9 bases between the germline ends.

This clonotype has only one observation. The chain is built from TRBV20-1 and TRBJ1-3; D remains ambiguous. Per germline, CDR1 DFQATT and CDR2 SNEGSKA (reference sequence). This CDR3 contains 14 residues. With 3 bases removed from V and 0 bases from J, the gap between germline ends came to 9 bases. In DNA form, the CDR3 reads TGCAGTGCTAGTTGGGCGAGCTCTGGAAACACCATATATTTT. Encoded protein: CSASWASSGNTIYF.

This chain connects TRBV6-5 to TRBJ2-1; 7 bases line up with TRBD1. The CDR3 runs to 17 residues. Germline-derived CDR1 and CDR2 are MNHEY and SVGAGI. Trimming at V came to 4 bases and at J to 6 bases, leaving 15 bases not matched to a gene. For the CDR3, the DNA is TGTGCCAGCAGTTCGGGGACGGTTAGGGGGCTAGGCAATGAGCAGTTCTTC. As protein: CASSSGTVRGLGNEQFF.

This chain uses TRBV5-1 with TRBJ2-7; TRBD1 aligns across 7 bases. CDR1 SGHRS and CDR2 YFSETQ come from the germline V gene. The CDR3 loop spans 14 amino acids. With 3 bases clipped from V and 5 bases from J, the junction kept 8 bases outside the gene matches. The CDR3 loop reads CASSSLTGSNEQYF. The DNA of the CDR3 is TGCGCCAGCAGCTCCCTGACAGGGTCAAACGAGCAGTACTTC.

The V and J genes are TRBV11-2 and TRBJ2-7, with a weak D call TRBD1 (5 bases). Germline assignment: CDR1 SGHAT and CDR2 FQNNGV. The V and J ends lost 3 bases and 2 bases respectively, with 11 bases between them. The CDR3 is made up of 14 amino acids. The CDR3 loop is CASSFMGPPYEQYF. The CDR3 nucleotides are TGTGCCAGCAGCTTTATGGGGCCTCCCTACGAGCAGTACTTC.

The rearrangement joins TRBV20-1 to TRBJ2-5; D is ambiguous. Germline V lookup: CDR1 DFQATT, CDR2 SNEGSKA (reference sequence). The CDR3 covers 15 residues. The V end lost 0 bases, the J end lost 4 bases, and 15 bases lay between the germline ends. CDR3 bases: TGCAGTGCTAGAGATGGCCTCGGTAGTGGAGAGACCCAGTACTTC. Residues: CSARDGLGSGETQYF.

The chain combines TRBV10-3 with TRBJ2-3, with D unresolved. This CDR3 is built from 13 residues. Trimming removed 6 bases at V and 2 bases at J, with 9 bases between. Germline V lookup: CDR1 ENHRY, CDR2 SYGVKD. DNA for the CDR3: TGTGCCATCAGCTCTGGTCTCACAGATACGCAGTATTTT. It yields the protein CAISSGLTDTQYF.

The sample holds a few counts of this clonotype. The CDR3 DNA sequence: TGTGCCAGCAGGGAAACTAGCACAGATACGCAGTATTTT. This codes for CASRETSTDTQYF. The V and J genes are TRBV2 and TRBJ2-3; D gene uncertain. CDR1 is SNHLY and CDR2 is FYNNEI in the germline V gene. The ends were cut back, 6 bases at V and 0 bases at J, with 7 bases in the middle. The CDR3 is 13 amino acids.

This clonotype appeared a few times. This chain links TRBV6-1 with TRBJ1-5; tentatively, D is TRBD1 (6 bases). Between the trimmed V and J ends, which lost 7 bases and 2 bases, there was a span of 18 bases. This CDR3 has 16 residues. Germline V gene sequence: CDR1 MNHNS, CDR2 SASEGT. This CDR3 is CASTTSQGLGNQPQHF. CDR3 coding DNA: TGTGCCAGCACCACATCACAGGGACTGGGCAATCAGCCCCAGCATTTT.

This clonotype was observed a few times. The V call is TRBV15, the J call TRBJ2-1; D unresolved. The V gene's germline CDR1 is LNHNV and CDR2 YYDKDF (reference sequence). The CDR3 loop spans 14 amino acids. V shed 8 bases and J shed 0 bases, with 11 bases lying between them. Written as DNA, the CDR3 is TGTGCCACCGCGACTGGAAACTCCTACAATGAGCAGTTCTTC. This translates into CATATGNSYNEQFF.

The sample holds a few counts of this clonotype. The J gene is TRBJ2-7, the V gene TRBV28, with TRBD2 matching over 7 bases. The germline V gene has CDR1 MDHEN and CDR2 SYDVKM. The CDR3 consists of 16 residues. The V segment lost 5 bases and the J segment 2 bases; nucleotides outside the gene matches: 12. The CDR3: CASSDQTSWPPYEQYF. In DNA, the CDR3 is TGTGCCAGCAGTGACCAGACTAGCTGGCCACCCTACGAGCAGTACTTC. The full variable domain, in which reference TRBV28 and TRBJ2-7 provide the parts outside the CDR3, is DVKVTQSSRYLVKRTGEKVFLECVQDMDHENMFWYRQDPGLGLRLIYFSYDVKMKEKGDIPEGYSVSREKKERFSLILESASTNQTSMYLCASSDQTSWPPYEQYFGPGTRLTVT.

This clonotype turned up a few times. The rearrangement joins TRBV11-2 to TRBJ2-7, with 9 bases aligning to TRBD2. The CDR3 covers 18 residues. V trimming: 3 bases; J trimming: 5 bases; junction bases outside the gene matches: 17. The germline gives CDR1 SGHAT, CDR2 FQNNGV. The CDR3 loop reads CASSLRPPSGTSSDEQYF. CDR3 bases: TGTGCCAGCAGCTTGAGGCCTCCTTCCGGGACTAGCAGTGACGAGCAGTACTTC. Combining the CDR3 with reference TRBV11-2 and TRBJ2-7 gives the whole variable domain EAGVAQSPRYKIIEKRQSVAFWCNPISGHATLYWYQQILGQGPKLLIQFQNNGVVDDSQLPKDRFSAERLKGVDSTLKIQPAKLEDSAVYLCASSLRPPSGTSSDEQYFGPGTRLTVT.